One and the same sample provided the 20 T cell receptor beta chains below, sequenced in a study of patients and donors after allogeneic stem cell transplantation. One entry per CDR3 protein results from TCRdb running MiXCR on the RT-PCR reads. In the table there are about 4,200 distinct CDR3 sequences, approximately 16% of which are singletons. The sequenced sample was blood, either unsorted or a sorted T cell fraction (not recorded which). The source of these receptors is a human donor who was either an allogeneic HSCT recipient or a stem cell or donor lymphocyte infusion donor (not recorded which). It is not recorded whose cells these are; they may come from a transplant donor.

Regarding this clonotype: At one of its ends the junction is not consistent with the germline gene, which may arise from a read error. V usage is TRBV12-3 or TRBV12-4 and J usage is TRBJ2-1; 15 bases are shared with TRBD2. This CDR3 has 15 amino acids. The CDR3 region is CASSLWTSGGAFVIF. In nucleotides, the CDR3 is TGTGCCAGCAGTTTGTGGACTAGCGGGGGGGCCTTCGTTATCTTC.

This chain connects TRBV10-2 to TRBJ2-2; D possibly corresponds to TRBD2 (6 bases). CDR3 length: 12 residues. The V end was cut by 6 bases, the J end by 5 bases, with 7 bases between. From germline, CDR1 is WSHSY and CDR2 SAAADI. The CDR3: CASREGTGELFF. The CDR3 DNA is TGCGCCAGCAGGGAGGGAACCGGGGAGCTGTTTTTT.

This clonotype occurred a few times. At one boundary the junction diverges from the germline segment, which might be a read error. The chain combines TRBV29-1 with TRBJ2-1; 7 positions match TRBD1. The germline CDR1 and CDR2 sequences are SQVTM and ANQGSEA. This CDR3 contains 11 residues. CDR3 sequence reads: CTGTAYNEQFF. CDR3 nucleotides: TGTACCGGGACAGCTTACAATGAGCAGTTCTTC.

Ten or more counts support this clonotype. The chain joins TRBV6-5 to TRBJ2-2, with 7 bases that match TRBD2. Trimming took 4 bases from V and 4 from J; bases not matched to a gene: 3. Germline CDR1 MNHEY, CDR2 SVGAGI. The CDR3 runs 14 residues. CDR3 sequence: CASSSVAGTGELFF. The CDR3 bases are TGTGCCAGCAGTTCGGTAGCGGGCACCGGGGAGCTGTTTTTT.

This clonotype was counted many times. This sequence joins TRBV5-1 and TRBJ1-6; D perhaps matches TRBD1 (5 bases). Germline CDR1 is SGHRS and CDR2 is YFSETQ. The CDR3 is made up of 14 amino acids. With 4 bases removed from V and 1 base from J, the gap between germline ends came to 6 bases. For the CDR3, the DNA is TGCGCCAGCAGCGGGGGGTCCTATAATTCACCCCTCCACTTT. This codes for CASSGGSYNSPLHF.

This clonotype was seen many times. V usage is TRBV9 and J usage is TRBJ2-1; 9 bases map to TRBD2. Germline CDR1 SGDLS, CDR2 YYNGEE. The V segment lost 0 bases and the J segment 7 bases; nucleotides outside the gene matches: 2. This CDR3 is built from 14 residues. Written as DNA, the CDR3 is TGTGCCAGCAGCGTAGTAGCGGGAGTTAATGAGCAGTTCTTC. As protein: CASSVVAGVNEQFF.

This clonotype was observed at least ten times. The CDR3 loop reads CASSSGTNTEAFF. CDR3 nucleotides: TGTGCCAGCAGCAGCGGGACGAACACTGAAGCTTTCTTT. The V call is TRBV7-9, the J call TRBJ1-1; D is perhaps TRBD1 (5 bases). The CDR3 loop spans 13 amino acids. The germline gives CDR1 SEHNR, CDR2 FQNEAQ (reference sequence). The ends were cut back, 5 bases at V and 1 base at J, with 8 bases in the middle.

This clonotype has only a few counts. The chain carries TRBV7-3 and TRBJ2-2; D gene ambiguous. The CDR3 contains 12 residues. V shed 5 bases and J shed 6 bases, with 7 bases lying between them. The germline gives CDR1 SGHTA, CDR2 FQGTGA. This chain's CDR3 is CASSPQPGELFF. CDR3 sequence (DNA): TGTGCCAGCAGCCCACAACCCGGGGAGCTGTTTTTT.

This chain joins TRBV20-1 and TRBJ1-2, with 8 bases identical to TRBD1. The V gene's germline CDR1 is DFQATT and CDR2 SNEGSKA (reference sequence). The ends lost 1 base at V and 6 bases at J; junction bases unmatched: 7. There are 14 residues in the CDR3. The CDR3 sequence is CSARGTGPFHGYTF. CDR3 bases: TGCAGTGCTAGAGGGACAGGGCCCTTTCATGGCTACACCTTC.

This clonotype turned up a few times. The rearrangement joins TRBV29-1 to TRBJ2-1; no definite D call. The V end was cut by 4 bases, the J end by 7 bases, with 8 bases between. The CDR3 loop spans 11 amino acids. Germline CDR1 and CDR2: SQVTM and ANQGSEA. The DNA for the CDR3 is TGCAGCGTTGTTTCGAGGAATGAGCAGTTCTTC. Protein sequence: CSVVSRNEQFF.

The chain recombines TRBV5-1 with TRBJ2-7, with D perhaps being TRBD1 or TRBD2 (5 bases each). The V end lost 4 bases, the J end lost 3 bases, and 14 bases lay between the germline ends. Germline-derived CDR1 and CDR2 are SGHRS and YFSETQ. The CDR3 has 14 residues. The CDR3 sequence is CASSVGPTSYEQYF. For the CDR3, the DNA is TGCGCCAGCAGCGTGGGGCCTACTAGCTACGAGCAGTACTTC.

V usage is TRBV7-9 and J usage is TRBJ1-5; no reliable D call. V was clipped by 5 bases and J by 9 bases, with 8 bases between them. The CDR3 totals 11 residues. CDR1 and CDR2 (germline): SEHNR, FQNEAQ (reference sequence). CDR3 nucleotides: TGTGCCAGCAGCCTCTTAGGGCCCCAGCATTTT. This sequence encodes CASSLLGPQHF.

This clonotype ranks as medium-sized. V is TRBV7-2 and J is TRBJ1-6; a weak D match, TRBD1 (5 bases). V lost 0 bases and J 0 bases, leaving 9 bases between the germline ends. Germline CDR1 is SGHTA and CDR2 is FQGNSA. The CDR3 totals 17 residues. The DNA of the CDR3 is TGTGCCAGCAGCTTAGCCGCAGGGCGCTCCTATAATTCACCCCTCCACTTT. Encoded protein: CASSLAAGRSYNSPLHF. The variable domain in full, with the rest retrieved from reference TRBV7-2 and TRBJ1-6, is GAGVSQSPSNKVTEKGKDVELRCDPISGHTALYWYRQSLGQGLEFLIYFQGNSAPDKSGLPSDRFSAERTGGSVSTLTIQRTQQEDSAVYLCASSLAAGRSYNSPLHFGNGTRLTVT.

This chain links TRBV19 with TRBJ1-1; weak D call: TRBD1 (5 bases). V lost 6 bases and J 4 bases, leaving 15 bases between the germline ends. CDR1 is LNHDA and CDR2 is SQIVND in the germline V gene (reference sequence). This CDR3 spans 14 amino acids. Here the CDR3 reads CASRASGASTEAFF. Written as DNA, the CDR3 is TGTGCCAGTAGGGCCTCTGGGGCAAGCACTGAAGCTTTCTTT.

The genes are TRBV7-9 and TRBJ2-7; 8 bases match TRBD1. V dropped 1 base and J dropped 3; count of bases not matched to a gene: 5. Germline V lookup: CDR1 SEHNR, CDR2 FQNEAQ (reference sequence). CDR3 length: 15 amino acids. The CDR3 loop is CASSLGTGHFYEQYF. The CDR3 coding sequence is TGTGCCAGCAGCTTAGGGACAGGGCATTTCTACGAGCAGTACTTC.

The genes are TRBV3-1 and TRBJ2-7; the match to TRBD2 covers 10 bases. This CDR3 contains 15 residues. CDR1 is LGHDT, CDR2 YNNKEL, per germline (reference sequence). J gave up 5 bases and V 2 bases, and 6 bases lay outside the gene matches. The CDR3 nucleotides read TGTGCCAGCAGCCAACGAGTAGCGGGGGGCCACGAGCAGTACTTC. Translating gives CASSQRVAGGHEQYF.

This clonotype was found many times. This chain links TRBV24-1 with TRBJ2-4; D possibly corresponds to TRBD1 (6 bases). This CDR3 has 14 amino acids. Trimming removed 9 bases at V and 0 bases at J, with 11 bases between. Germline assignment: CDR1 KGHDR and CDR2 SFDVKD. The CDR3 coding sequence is TGTGCCACCGGACAGATCTTAGCCAAAAACATTCAGTACTTC. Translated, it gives CATGQILAKNIQYF.

This CDR3 is CASSWTGNQPQHF. Written as DNA, the CDR3 is TGTGCCAGCAGCTGGACGGGCAATCAGCCCCAGCATTTT. V gene TRBV28 combines with J gene TRBJ1-5; D gene unclear. Looked up from germline, CDR1 is MDHEN and CDR2 is SYDVKM. This CDR3 is built from 13 residues. Trimming removed 6 bases at V and 2 bases at J, with 8 bases between.

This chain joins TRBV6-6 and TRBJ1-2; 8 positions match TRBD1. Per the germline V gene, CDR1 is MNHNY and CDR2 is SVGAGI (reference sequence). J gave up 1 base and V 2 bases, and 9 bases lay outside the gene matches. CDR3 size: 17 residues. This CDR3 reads CASSYGQGASLNYGYTF. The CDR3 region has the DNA TGTGCCAGCAGTTACGGGCAGGGGGCTTCCCTTAACTATGGCTACACCTTC.

CDR3: CASSYRGPYNEQFF. The CDR3 DNA reads as TGTGCCAGCAGTTACCGGGGGCCCTACAATGAGCAGTTCTTC. V is TRBV6-5 and J is TRBJ2-1; D could derive from TRBD1 or TRBD2 (6 bases each). V lost 2 bases, J lost 2 bases, and 7 bases lay in between. The CDR3 sequence is 14 residues long. Germline V gene lookup returns CDR1 MNHEY and CDR2 SVGAGI.